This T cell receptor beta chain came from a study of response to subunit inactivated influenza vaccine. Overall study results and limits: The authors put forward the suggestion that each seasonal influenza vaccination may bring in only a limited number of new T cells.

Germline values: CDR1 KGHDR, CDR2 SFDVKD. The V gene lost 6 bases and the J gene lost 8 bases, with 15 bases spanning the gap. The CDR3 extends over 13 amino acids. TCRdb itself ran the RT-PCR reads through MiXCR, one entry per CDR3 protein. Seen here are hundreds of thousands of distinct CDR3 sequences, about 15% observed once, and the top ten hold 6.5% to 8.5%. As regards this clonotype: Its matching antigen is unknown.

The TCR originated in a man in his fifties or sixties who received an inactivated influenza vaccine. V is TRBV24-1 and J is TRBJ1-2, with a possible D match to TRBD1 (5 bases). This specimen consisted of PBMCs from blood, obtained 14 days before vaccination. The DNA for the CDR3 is TGTGCCACCAGTCCAGGCAGGGCGGACGGCTACACCTTC. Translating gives CATSPGRADGYTF.